A selection of T cell receptor beta chains follows, all from one sample in a study of regulatory T cells in long-lasting Graves disease. TCRdb ran MiXCR on the multiplex PCR reads and lists one entry per CDR3 protein. The table includes hundreds of thousands of distinct CDR3 sequences, 15% to 20% detected once. These sequences were also reported in another study, on T cells in Graves' hyperthyroidism and ophthalmopathy.

The sample in question was peripheral blood mononuclear cells (PBMCs), obtained at new diagnosis, from a patient treated with antithyroid drugs. The receptors stem from a woman between 25 and 40 years old with Graves disease. Both conserved end residues are part of each CDR3. A D gene is named only where the DNA matches it firmly. Expanded clones get a size class; other rows say once, few or many, or leave the size out.

d_call: .; v_call: TRBV7-9; j_call: TRBJ2-1; clone_size: many; cdr3_length: 14; cdr3_nt: TGTGCCAGTTGGACTCCCGAATCCTACAATGAGCAGTTCTTC; cdr3_aa: CASWTPESYNEQFF
d_call: .; v_call: TRBV30; j_call: TRBJ1-2; clone_size: .; cdr3_length: 14; cdr3_nt: TGTGCCTGGAGTCCCCCCAGCATAAGTGGTGGCTACACCTTC; cdr3_aa: CAWSPPSISGGYTF
d_call: TRBD2; v_call: TRBV20-1; j_call: TRBJ2-3; clone_size: many; cdr3_length: 18; cdr3_nt: TGCAGTGCTAGAGCCCAGTATTCGTTAGCGGGGGGCGCAGATACGCAGTATTTT; cdr3_aa: CSARAQYSLAGGADTQYF
d_call: .; v_call: TRBV13; j_call: TRBJ1-4; clone_size: many; cdr3_length: 13; cdr3_nt: TGTGCCAGCAGCTTAGGTGGGGGTGAAAAACTGTTTTTT; cdr3_aa: CASSLGGGEKLFF
d_call: .; v_call: TRBV6-1; j_call: TRBJ1-1; clone_size: many; cdr3_length: 14; cdr3_nt: TGTGCCAGCAGTGAAGTCCTGGGGAACACTGAAGCTTTCTTT; cdr3_aa: CASSEVLGNTEAFF
d_call: TRBD1; v_call: TRBV5-1; j_call: TRBJ2-2; clone_size: many; cdr3_length: 16; cdr3_nt: TGCGCCAGCAGCTCTGGGACAGGGTTTAACACCGGGGAGCTGTTTTTT; cdr3_aa: CASSSGTGFNTGELFF
d_call: .; v_call: TRBV11-2; j_call: TRBJ2-2; clone_size: many; cdr3_length: 13; cdr3_nt: TGTGCCAGCAGCTTAGAGTCTGGCGGGGAGCTGTTTTTT; cdr3_aa: CASSLESGGELFF
d_call: TRBD2; v_call: TRBV5-5; j_call: TRBJ2-7; clone_size: .; cdr3_length: 17; cdr3_nt: TGTGCCAGCAGCTTGGTAGCGTGGACTAGCGGGACATACGAGCAGTACTTC; cdr3_aa: CASSLVAWTSGTYEQYF
d_call: TRBD1; v_call: TRBV27; j_call: TRBJ1-1; clone_size: many; cdr3_length: 15; cdr3_nt: TGTGCCAGCAGTTCTCTGGGACAGTTGAACACTGAAGCTTTCTTT; cdr3_aa: CASSSLGQLNTEAFF
d_call: .; v_call: TRBV6-1; j_call: TRBJ1-1; clone_size: many; cdr3_length: 17; cdr3_nt: TGTGCCAGCATCACGGGAGGAGGGCGCAGCATGAACACTGAAGCTTTCTTT; cdr3_aa: CASITGGGRSMNTEAFF
d_call: .; v_call: TRBV5-1; j_call: TRBJ2-1; clone_size: .; cdr3_length: 14; cdr3_nt: TGCGCCAGCAAGGTGTCCAGACTACAGGATGAGCAGTTCTTC; cdr3_aa: CASKVSRLQDEQFF
d_call: TRBD2; v_call: TRBV6-1; j_call: TRBJ2-2; clone_size: .; cdr3_length: 15; cdr3_nt: TGTGCCAGCAGTCTTAGCGGGGGTAGAACCGGGGAGCTGTTTTTT; cdr3_aa: CASSLSGGRTGELFF
d_call: TRBD1; v_call: TRBV28; j_call: TRBJ2-5; clone_size: .; cdr3_length: 15; cdr3_nt: TGTGCCAGCACCGCAACCGGGTCAGGGGGCGAGACCCAGTACTTC; cdr3_aa: CASTATGSGGETQYF
d_call: TRBD2; v_call: TRBV5-1; j_call: TRBJ2-1; clone_size: few; cdr3_length: 13; cdr3_nt: TGCGCCAGCAGCCAGCGGGAGAATGGTGAGCAGTTCTTC; cdr3_aa: CASSQRENGEQFF
d_call: .; v_call: TRBV28; j_call: TRBJ1-3; clone_size: few; cdr3_length: 18; cdr3_nt: TGTGCCAGCACGCCTAGGGGTAAAAATAGGGGTGTGGGAAACACCATATATTTT; cdr3_aa: CASTPRGKNRGVGNTIYF
d_call: .; v_call: TRBV7-2; j_call: TRBJ1-3; clone_size: .; cdr3_length: 17; cdr3_nt: TGTGCCAGCAGCTTAGAATCTACAGGCGCCTCTGGAAACACCATATATTTT; cdr3_aa: CASSLESTGASGNTIYF
d_call: .; v_call: TRBV10-3; j_call: TRBJ2-5; clone_size: many; cdr3_length: 14; cdr3_nt: TGTGCCATCAGTGAGTCATGGGGCCAAGAGACCCAGTACTTC; cdr3_aa: CAISESWGQETQYF
d_call: .; v_call: TRBV6-1; j_call: TRBJ1-2; clone_size: .; cdr3_length: 15; cdr3_nt: TGTGCCAGCAGTCCACCCCCGCCAGGGTGGGGTGGCTACACCTTC; cdr3_aa: CASSPPPPGWGGYTF
d_call: .; v_call: TRBV19; j_call: TRBJ1-6; clone_size: .; cdr3_length: 13; cdr3_nt: TGTGCCAGTAGTTCGCAGGGGAATTCACCCCTCCACTTT; cdr3_aa: CASSSQGNSPLHF
d_call: TRBD2; v_call: TRBV28; j_call: TRBJ2-2; clone_size: .; cdr3_length: 15; cdr3_nt: TGTGCCAGCGGAAGAGCGGGAGGGAACACCGGGGAGCTGTTTTTT; cdr3_aa: CASGRAGGNTGELFF
d_call: TRBD1; v_call: TRBV5-5; j_call: TRBJ2-7; clone_size: .; cdr3_length: 14; cdr3_nt: TGTGCCAGCAGCTCCGGGACAGGGTTTTCCGAGCAGTACTTC; cdr3_aa: CASSSGTGFSEQYF
d_call: .; v_call: TRBV7-9; j_call: TRBJ1-5; clone_size: many; cdr3_length: 12; cdr3_nt: TGTGCCAGCAGCTTAGACAATCAGCCCCAGCATTTT; cdr3_aa: CASSLDNQPQHF
d_call: .; v_call: TRBV28; j_call: TRBJ2-3; clone_size: many; cdr3_length: 12; cdr3_nt: TGTGCCAGCAGTTTCAGGGGAGATACGCAGTATTTT; cdr3_aa: CASSFRGDTQYF
d_call: .; v_call: TRBV11-2; j_call: TRBJ2-7; clone_size: many; cdr3_length: 15; cdr3_nt: TGTGCCAGCAGCCGCTCTGGCGGACCCTCCTACGAGCAGTACTTC; cdr3_aa: CASSRSGGPSYEQYF
d_call: TRBD1; v_call: TRBV11-2; j_call: TRBJ2-7; clone_size: many; cdr3_length: 16; cdr3_nt: TGTGCCAGCAGCCGATCCCGGACAGGAGAGGTCTACGAGCAGTACTTC; cdr3_aa: CASSRSRTGEVYEQYF
d_call: TRBD1; v_call: TRBV5-1; j_call: TRBJ2-5; clone_size: once; cdr3_length: 14; cdr3_nt: TGCGCCAGCAGAGGGACAGGTGGGCAAGAGACCCAGTACTTC; cdr3_aa: CASRGTGGQETQYF
d_call: .; v_call: TRBV7-9; j_call: TRBJ1-5; clone_size: few; cdr3_length: 13; cdr3_nt: TGTGCCAGCAGCCAAGACAATAATCAGCCCCAGCATTTT; cdr3_aa: CASSQDNNQPQHF
d_call: .; v_call: TRBV10-3; j_call: TRBJ1-2; clone_size: .; cdr3_length: 14; cdr3_nt: TGTGCCATTTCGGCTCGACTCGACCCACTTGGCTACACCTTC; cdr3_aa: CAISARLDPLGYTF
d_call: .; v_call: TRBV5-1; j_call: TRBJ2-1; clone_size: few; cdr3_length: 15; cdr3_nt: TGCGCCAGCAGCCCTTCAGCAGGATCCGGAAATGAGCAGTTCTTC; cdr3_aa: CASSPSAGSGNEQFF
d_call: .; v_call: TRBV11-1; j_call: TRBJ2-5; clone_size: .; cdr3_length: 14; cdr3_nt: TGTGCCAGCAGCCACGAACTAGGCCAAGAGACCCAGCACTTC; cdr3_aa: CASSHELGQETQHF
d_call: .; v_call: TRBV18; j_call: TRBJ2-1; clone_size: many; cdr3_length: 13; cdr3_nt: TGTGCCAGCTCCCGCCTCAAGGACACTGAGCAGTTCTTC; cdr3_aa: CASSRLKDTEQFF
d_call: .; v_call: TRBV20-1; j_call: TRBJ2-1; clone_size: .; cdr3_length: 13; cdr3_nt: TGCAGTGCTCAGCCGGGAGAGAACAATGAGCAGTTCTTC; cdr3_aa: CSAQPGENNEQFF
d_call: .; v_call: TRBV7-2; j_call: TRBJ2-1; clone_size: many; cdr3_length: 13; cdr3_nt: TGTGCCAGCAGCTTGCAGGGATATGGGGAGCAGTTCTTC; cdr3_aa: CASSLQGYGEQFF
d_call: TRBD2; v_call: TRBV12-3/TRBV12-4; j_call: TRBJ2-7; clone_size: .; cdr3_length: 14; cdr3_nt: TGTGCCAGCAGTTCTACTAGCGGGAGTACCGAGCAGTACTTC; cdr3_aa: CASSSTSGSTEQYF
d_call: .; v_call: TRBV12-3/TRBV12-4; j_call: TRBJ2-1; clone_size: many; cdr3_length: 14; cdr3_nt: TGTGCCAGCAGTGCAACAGGGTTCTACAATGAGCAGTTCTTC; cdr3_aa: CASSATGFYNEQFF
d_call: .; v_call: TRBV2; j_call: TRBJ2-7; clone_size: many; cdr3_length: 15; cdr3_nt: TGTGCCAGCAGTCCGGACTTCCCGGGCCTCTACGAGCAGTACTTC; cdr3_aa: CASSPDFPGLYEQYF
d_call: .; v_call: TRBV11-3; j_call: TRBJ2-5; clone_size: .; cdr3_length: 15; cdr3_nt: TGTGCCAGCAGCTTGATTGGCAGCACTCAAGAGACCCAGTACTTC; cdr3_aa: CASSLIGSTQETQYF
d_call: TRBD1; v_call: TRBV6-1; j_call: TRBJ1-2; clone_size: many; cdr3_length: 16; cdr3_nt: TGTGCCAGCAGCCTCTTCGGACAGGAGATTATAGGCGGCTACACCTTC; cdr3_aa: CASSLFGQEIIGGYTF
d_call: .; v_call: TRBV19; j_call: TRBJ2-7; clone_size: .; cdr3_length: 14; cdr3_nt: TGTGCCAGTCCCTCGCCTACAACCGCCTACGAGCAGTACTTC; cdr3_aa: CASPSPTTAYEQYF
d_call: TRBD1; v_call: TRBV10-3; j_call: TRBJ2-1; clone_size: .; cdr3_length: 15; cdr3_nt: TGTGCCATCAGTAAGACAGGGGATTTCTACAATGAGCAGTTCTTC; cdr3_aa: CAISKTGDFYNEQFF
d_call: .; v_call: TRBV24-1; j_call: TRBJ1-5; clone_size: many; cdr3_length: 12; cdr3_nt: TGTGCCACCAGTCACCTATGGGAGCCCCAGCATTTT; cdr3_aa: CATSHLWEPQHF
d_call: .; v_call: TRBV3-1; j_call: TRBJ2-3; clone_size: few; cdr3_length: 15; cdr3_nt: TGTGCCAGCAGGGGAGGGACAGCCCCCACAGATACGCAGTATTTT; cdr3_aa: CASRGGTAPTDTQYF
d_call: TRBD1; v_call: TRBV27; j_call: TRBJ2-4; clone_size: few; cdr3_length: 14; cdr3_nt: TGTGCCAGCAGCTTGGACAGGGTGAAAAACATTCAGTACTTC; cdr3_aa: CASSLDRVKNIQYF
d_call: .; v_call: TRBV12-3/TRBV12-4; j_call: TRBJ1-3; clone_size: many; cdr3_length: 14; cdr3_nt: TGTGCCAGCAGTCAAAATACAGTGACCGCCACCATATATTTT; cdr3_aa: CASSQNTVTATIYF
d_call: TRBD1; v_call: TRBV29-1; j_call: TRBJ2-1; clone_size: .; cdr3_length: 13; cdr3_nt: TGCAGCGCCGAACCGGGACAGAGCAATGAGCAGTTCTTC; cdr3_aa: CSAEPGQSNEQFF
d_call: .; v_call: TRBV5-8; j_call: TRBJ1-5; clone_size: .; cdr3_length: 16; cdr3_nt: TGTGCCAGCAGCTTGGAGGTGGGAGCGAGCAATCAGCCCCAGCATTTT; cdr3_aa: CASSLEVGASNQPQHF